This T cell receptor beta chain was captured by sequencing in a study of technical replicates of blood from four donors. The germline gives CDR1 MGHRA, CDR2 YSYEKL. Trimming cost V 4 bases and J 4 bases; bases outside gene matches: 7. This CDR3 is 14 amino acids long. Some clones are missing from TCRdb's copy, which holds only in-frame ones; the method was immunoSEQ multiplex PCR. This table has about 49,000 clones, roughly nine tenths appearing once. The sample consisted of PBMCs. The sequence was obtained from a human donor in good health. Some clones in this sample may be carry-over from other donors' samples. This chain connects TRBV4-1 to TRBJ2-7; 7 positions agree with TRBD1. CDR3 loop: CASSPRTGTYEQYF. CDR3 DNA sequence: TGCGCCAGCAGCCCCAGGACAGGAACATACGAGCAGTACTTC.